The T cell receptor (beta chain) described here comes from a study of blood T cell repertoires in COVID-19. Study summary: Researchers got acute and convalescent COVID-19 samples from the United States, Italy and Spain.

Deletions cut 3 bases from V and 8 bases from J, with 13 bases between. Looked up from germline, CDR1 is WSHSY and CDR2 is SAAADI. This CDR3 spans 14 amino acids. The method was immunoSEQ multiplex PCR; TCRdb's version includes in-frame clones alone and lacks a portion of them. The table records 230,000 or so clones, around 82% of them present only once. The chain has TRBV10-2 and TRBJ1-4; D remains unclear. The sample taken for sequencing was peripheral blood. This clonotype was sampled from a man aged 50 to 60 with active or convalescent COVID-19. For the CDR3, the DNA is TGCGCCAGCAGTGAAGGCAGGCGTGGGGAAAAACTGTTTTTT. This translates into CASSEGRRGEKLFF.